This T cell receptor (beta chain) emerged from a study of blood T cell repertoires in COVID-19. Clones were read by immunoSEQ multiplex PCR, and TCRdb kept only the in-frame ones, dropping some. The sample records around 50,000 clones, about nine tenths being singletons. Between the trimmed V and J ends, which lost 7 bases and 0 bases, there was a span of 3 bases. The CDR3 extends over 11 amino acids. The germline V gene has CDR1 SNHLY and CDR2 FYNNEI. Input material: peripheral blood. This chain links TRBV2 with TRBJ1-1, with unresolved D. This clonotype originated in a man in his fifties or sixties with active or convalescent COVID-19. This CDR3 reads CASNMNTEAFF. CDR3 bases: TGTGCCAGCAATATGAACACTGAAGCTTTCTTT.